One sample yielded the 7 T cell receptor beta chains listed below, sequenced in a study of shared clonotypes between healthy human individuals. Naive CD8 populations comprised CD45RO-negative cells positively selected for CCR7, excluding terminally differentiated effector memory CD45RA+ cells. Repertoires were generated with immunoSEQ multiplex PCR, while TCRdb's copy carries only in-frame clones and drops some. The sample carries about 2.2 million clones, around 93% recorded once. The sequenced sample was naive CD8+ T cells from PBMCs. Source of these receptors: a man aged 18-30 years in good health. Some clones in this sample may be carry-over from other donors' samples.

This chain links TRBV18 with TRBJ1-1, with 9 bases matching TRBD1. The CDR3 length is 17 residues. V was clipped by 3 bases and J by 5 bases; unmatched bases: 13. Germline V gives CDR1 KGHSH, CDR2 LQKENI. The CDR3 loop is CASSPQTLTGGGTEAFF. CDR3 nucleotide sequence: TGTGCCAGCTCACCTCAAACCCTTACAGGGGGCGGAACTGAAGCTTTCTTT.

V and J are TRBV7-3 and TRBJ1-6; the D is unclear. The CDR3 sequence is 13 residues long. CDR1 is SGHTA and CDR2 is FQGTGA in the germline V gene. With 2 bases removed from V and 10 bases from J, the gap between germline ends came to 9 bases. DNA of the CDR3: TGTGCCAGCAGCTTATTTCTGGGATCACCCCTCCACTTT. Encoded protein: CASSLFLGSPLHF. Full variable domain (remainder filled in from reference TRBV7-3 and TRBJ1-6): GAGVSQTPSNKVTEKGKYVELRCDPISGHTALYWYRQSLGQGPEFLIYFQGTGAADDSGLPNDRFFAVRPEGSVSTLKIQRTERGDSAVYLCASSLFLGSPLHFGNGTRLTVT.

This chain links TRBV14 with TRBJ2-7, with TRBD2 matching over 8 bases. V was clipped by 1 base and J by 3 bases; unmatched bases: 5. This CDR3 spans 15 amino acids. The V gene's germline CDR1 is SGHDN and CDR2 FVKESK. The CDR3, as DNA: TGTGCCAGCAGCCAAGTCTCTAGCGGGTTCTACGAGCAGTACTTC. Translated, it gives CASSQVSSGFYEQYF. The whole variable domain, filled in from reference TRBV14 and TRBJ2-7, reads EAGVTQFPSHSVIEKGQTVTLRCDPISGHDNLYWYRRVMGKEIKFLLHFVKESKQDESGMPNNRFLAERTGGTYSTLKVQPAELEDSGVYFCASSQVSSGFYEQYFGPGTRLTVT.

J is TRBJ2-7 and V is TRBV27, with TRBD2 as a possible D gene (5 bases). V shed 5 bases and J shed 2 bases, with 19 bases lying between them. The CDR3 is 16 residues long. CDR1 and CDR2 (germline): MNHEY, SMNVEV (reference sequence). The CDR3 loop reads CASSENSAKTPYEQYF. Here the CDR3 DNA reads TGTGCCAGCAGTGAAAATAGCGCGAAGACGCCCTACGAGCAGTACTTC.

V is TRBV7-2 and J is TRBJ1-1; D is ambiguous. V was shortened by 3 bases and J by 6 bases, with 8 bases between the two germline ends. CDR1 is SGHTA and CDR2 is FQGNSA in the germline V gene. The CDR3 spans 12 residues. Written as DNA, the CDR3 is TGTGCCAGCAGCTTCCAGTGGCCTGAAGCTTTCTTT. Protein: CASSFQWPEAFF.

This clone is a singleton in its sample. The genes are TRBV2 and TRBJ1-5; the D is unclear. This CDR3 spans 15 amino acids. The germline CDR1 and CDR2 sequences are SNHLY and FYNNEI. Trimming pared 4 bases from V and 1 base from J, leaving 11 bases between. In nucleotides, the CDR3 is TGTGCCAGCAGTGCAAGGGCAACAAGCAATCAGCCCCAGCATTTT. It specifies CASSARATSNQPQHF.

The rearrangement links TRBV27 to TRBJ2-7; D possibly corresponds to TRBD2 (5 bases). The germline V gene encodes CDR1 MNHEY and CDR2 SMNVEV (reference sequence). The CDR3 length is 16 residues. The V end lost 6 bases, the J end lost 0 bases, and 18 bases lay between the germline ends. CDR3 sequence reads: CASSPSAGGYSYEQYF. The CDR3 DNA sequence: TGTGCCAGCAGCCCCAGCGCCGGCGGGTACTCCTACGAGCAGTACTTC.